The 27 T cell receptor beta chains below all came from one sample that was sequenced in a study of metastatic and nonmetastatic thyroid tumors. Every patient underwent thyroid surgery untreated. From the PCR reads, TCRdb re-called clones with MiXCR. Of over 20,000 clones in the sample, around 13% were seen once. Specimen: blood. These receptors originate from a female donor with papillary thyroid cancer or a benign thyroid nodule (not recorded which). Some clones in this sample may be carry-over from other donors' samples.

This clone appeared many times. CDR3 residues: CASSQDYGDYGYTF. As DNA, the CDR3 is TGTGCCAGCAGCCAAGATTATGGGGACTATGGCTACACCTTC. The chain uses TRBV3-1 and TRBJ1-2; D gene uncertain. This CDR3 spans 14 amino acids. Trimming removed 0 bases from V and 3 bases from J, with 8 bases in between. Germline CDR1 is LGHDT and CDR2 is YNNKEL (reference sequence).

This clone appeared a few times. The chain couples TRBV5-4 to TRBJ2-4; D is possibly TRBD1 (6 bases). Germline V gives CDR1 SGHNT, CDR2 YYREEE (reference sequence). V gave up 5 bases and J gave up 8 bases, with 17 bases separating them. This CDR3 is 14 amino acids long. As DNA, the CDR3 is TGTGCCAGCAGGTGGGACCTATCAGGGGACATTCAGTACTTC. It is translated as CASRWDLSGDIQYF. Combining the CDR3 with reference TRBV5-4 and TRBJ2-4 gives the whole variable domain ETGVTQSPTHLIKTRGQQVTLRCSSQSGHNTVSWYQQALGQGPQFIFQYYREEENGRGNFPPRFSGLQFPNYSSELNVNALELDDSALYLCASRWDLSGDIQYFGAGTRLSVL.

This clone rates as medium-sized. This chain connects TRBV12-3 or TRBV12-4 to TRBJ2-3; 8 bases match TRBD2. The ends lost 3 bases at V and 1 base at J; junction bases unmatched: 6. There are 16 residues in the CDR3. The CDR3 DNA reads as TGTGCCAGCAGTTTCGGGGGGCGGGAGGGCACAGATACGCAGTATTTT. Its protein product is CASSFGGREGTDTQYF.

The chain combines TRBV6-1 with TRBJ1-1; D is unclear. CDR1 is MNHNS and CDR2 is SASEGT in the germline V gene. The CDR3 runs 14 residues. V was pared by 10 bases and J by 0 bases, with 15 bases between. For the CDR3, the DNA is TGTGCCATCACCCCACATGGCATGAACACTGAAGCTTTCTTT. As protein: CAITPHGMNTEAFF.

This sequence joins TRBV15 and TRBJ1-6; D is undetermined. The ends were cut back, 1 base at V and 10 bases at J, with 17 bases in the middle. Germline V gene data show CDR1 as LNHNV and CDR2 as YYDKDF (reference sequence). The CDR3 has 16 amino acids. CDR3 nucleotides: TGTGCCACCAGCAGAGCCCCGGCCAACAGTAACTCACCCCTCCACTTT. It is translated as CATSRAPANSNSPLHF. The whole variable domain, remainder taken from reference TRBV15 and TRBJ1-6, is DAMVIQNPRYQVTQFGKPVTLSCSQTLNHNVMYWYQQKSSQAPKLLFHYYDKDFNNEADTPDNFQSRRPNTSFCFLDIRSPGLGDTAMYLCATSRAPANSNSPLHFGNGTRLTVT.

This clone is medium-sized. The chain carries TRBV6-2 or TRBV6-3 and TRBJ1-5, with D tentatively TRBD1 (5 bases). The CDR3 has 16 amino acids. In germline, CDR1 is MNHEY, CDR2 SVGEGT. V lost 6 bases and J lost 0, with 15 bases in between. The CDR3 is CASRVRGGLSNQPQHF. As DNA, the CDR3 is TGTGCCAGCAGAGTTAGGGGAGGGCTTAGCAATCAGCCCCAGCATTTT.

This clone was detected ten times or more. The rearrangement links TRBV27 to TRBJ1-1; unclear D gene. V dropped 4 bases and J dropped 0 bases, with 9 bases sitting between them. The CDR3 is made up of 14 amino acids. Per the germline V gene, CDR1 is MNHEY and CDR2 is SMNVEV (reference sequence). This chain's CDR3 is CASSYGGMNTEAFF. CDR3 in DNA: TGTGCCAGCAGTTATGGCGGGATGAACACTGAAGCTTTCTTT.

CDR3 loop: CASSPGGWSTEAFF. As DNA, the CDR3 is TGTGCCAGCAGCCCGGGGGGGTGGAGCACTGAAGCTTTCTTT. The chain uses TRBV7-3 and TRBJ1-1, with D perhaps TRBD1 (5 bases). Germline V gives CDR1 SGHTA, CDR2 FQGTGA. CDR3 length: 14 residues. Trimming removed 5 bases from V and 4 bases from J, with 14 bases in between. Complete variable domain (other parts from reference TRBV7-3 and TRBJ1-1): GAGVSQTPSNKVTEKGKYVELRCDPISGHTALYWYRQSLGQGPEFLIYFQGTGAADDSGLPNDRFFAVRPEGSVSTLKIQRTERGDSAVYLCASSPGGWSTEAFFGQGTRLTVV.

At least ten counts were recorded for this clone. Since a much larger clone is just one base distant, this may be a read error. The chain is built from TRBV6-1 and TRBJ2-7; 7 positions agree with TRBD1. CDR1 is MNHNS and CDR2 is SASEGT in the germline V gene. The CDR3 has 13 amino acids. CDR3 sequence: CASSSGTVGEQCF. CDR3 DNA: TGTGCCAGCAGCTCCGGGACAGTGGGCGAGCAGTGCTTC.

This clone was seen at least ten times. The DNA for the CDR3 is TGCAGTGCTGGGACTAGCGGGAGGCCTAGCACAGATACGCAGTATTTT. Translated: CSAGTSGRPSTDTQYF. The V gene is TRBV20-1, the J gene TRBJ2-3; 15 positions agree with TRBD2. V was clipped by 5 bases and J by 0 bases; unmatched bases: 3. The V gene's germline CDR1 is DFQATT and CDR2 SNEGSKA (reference sequence). The CDR3 sequence is 16 residues long.

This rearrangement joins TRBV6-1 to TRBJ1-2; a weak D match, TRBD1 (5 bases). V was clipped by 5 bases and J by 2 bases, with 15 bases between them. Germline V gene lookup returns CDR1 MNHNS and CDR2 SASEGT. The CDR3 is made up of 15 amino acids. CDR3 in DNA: TGTGCCAGCAGTCTCCAAACCGGGACCAACTATGGCTACACCTTC. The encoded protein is CASSLQTGTNYGYTF.

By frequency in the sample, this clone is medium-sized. The CDR3 DNA reads as TGCGCCAGCAGCCAAGATTACGGGGGACAGGGGCTAACCTATGGCTACACCTTC. Protein sequence: CASSQDYGGQGLTYGYTF. The J gene is TRBJ1-2, the V gene TRBV4-3; 10 nucleotides agree with TRBD1. CDR3 length: 18 residues. V dropped 0 bases and J dropped 4; count of bases not matched to a gene: 11. Germline V gene lookup returns CDR1 LGHNA and CDR2 YSLEER.

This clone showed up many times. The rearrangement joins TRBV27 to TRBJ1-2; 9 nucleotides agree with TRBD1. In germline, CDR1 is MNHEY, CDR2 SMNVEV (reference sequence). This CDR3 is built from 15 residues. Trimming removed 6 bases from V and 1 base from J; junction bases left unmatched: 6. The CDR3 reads CASSLGTGRNYGYTF. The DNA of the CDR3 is TGTGCCAGCAGCCTCGGGACAGGGCGTAACTATGGCTACACCTTC.

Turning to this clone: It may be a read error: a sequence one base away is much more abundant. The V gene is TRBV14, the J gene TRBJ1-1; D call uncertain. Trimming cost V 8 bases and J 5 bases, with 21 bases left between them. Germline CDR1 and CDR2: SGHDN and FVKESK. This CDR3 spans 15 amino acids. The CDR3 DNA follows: TGTGCCAGCCTGGCGTCGTGGCGCGGCCCGACTGAAGCTTTCTTT. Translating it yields CASLASWRGPTEAFF.

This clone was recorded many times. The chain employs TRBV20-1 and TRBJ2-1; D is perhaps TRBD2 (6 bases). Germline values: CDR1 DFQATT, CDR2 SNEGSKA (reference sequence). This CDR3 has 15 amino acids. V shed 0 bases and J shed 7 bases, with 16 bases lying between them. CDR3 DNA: TGCAGTGCTAGAGATCTTGGAGGGAGATTAAATGAGCAGTTCTTC. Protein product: CSARDLGGRLNEQFF.

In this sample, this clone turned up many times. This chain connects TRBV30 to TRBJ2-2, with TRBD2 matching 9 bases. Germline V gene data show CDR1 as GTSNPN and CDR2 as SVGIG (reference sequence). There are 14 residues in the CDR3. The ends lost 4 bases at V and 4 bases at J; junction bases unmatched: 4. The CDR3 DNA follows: TGTGCCTGGACCGTACTAGCGGGCACCGGGGAGCTGTTTTTT. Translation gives CAWTVLAGTGELFF.

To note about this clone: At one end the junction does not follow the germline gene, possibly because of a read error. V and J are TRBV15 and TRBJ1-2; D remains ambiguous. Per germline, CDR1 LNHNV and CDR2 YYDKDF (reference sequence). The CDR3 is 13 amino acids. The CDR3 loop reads CSTSQEFHGGYTF. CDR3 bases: TGTTCCACCAGCCAAGAATTCCACGGAGGCTACACCTTC.

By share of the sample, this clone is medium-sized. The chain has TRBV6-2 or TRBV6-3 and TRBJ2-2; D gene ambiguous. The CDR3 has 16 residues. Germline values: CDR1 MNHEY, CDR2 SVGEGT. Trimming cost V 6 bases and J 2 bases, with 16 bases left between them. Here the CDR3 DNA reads TGTGCCAGCAGGGACCTCCTTATCCGAAACACCGGGGAGCTGTTTTTT. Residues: CASRDLLIRNTGELFF.

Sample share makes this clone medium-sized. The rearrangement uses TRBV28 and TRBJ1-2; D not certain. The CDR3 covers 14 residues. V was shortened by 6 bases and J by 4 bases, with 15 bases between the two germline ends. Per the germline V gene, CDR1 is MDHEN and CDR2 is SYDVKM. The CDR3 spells CASRGGLGGYGYTF. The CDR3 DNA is TGTGCCAGCAGGGGCGGTTTGGGAGGCTATGGCTACACCTTC.

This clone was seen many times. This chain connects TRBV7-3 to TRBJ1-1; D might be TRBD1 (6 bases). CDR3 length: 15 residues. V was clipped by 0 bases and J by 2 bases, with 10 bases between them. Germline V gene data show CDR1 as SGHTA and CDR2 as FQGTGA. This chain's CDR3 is CASSLTSGQNTEAFF. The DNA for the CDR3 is TGTGCCAGCAGCTTAACGTCGGGACAAAACACTGAAGCTTTCTTT.

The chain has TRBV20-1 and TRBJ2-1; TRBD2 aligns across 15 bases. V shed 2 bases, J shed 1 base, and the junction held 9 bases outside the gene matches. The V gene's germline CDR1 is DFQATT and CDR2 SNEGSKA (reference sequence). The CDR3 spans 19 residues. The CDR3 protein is CSARYYGGLAGGSYNEQFF. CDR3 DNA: TGCAGTGCTAGATATTATGGAGGACTAGCGGGGGGGTCCTACAATGAGCAGTTCTTC.

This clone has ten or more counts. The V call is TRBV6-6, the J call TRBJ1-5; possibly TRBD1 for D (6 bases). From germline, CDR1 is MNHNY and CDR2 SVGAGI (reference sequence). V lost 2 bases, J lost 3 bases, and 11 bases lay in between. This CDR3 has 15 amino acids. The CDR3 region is CASSYTGTPNQPQHF. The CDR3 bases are TGTGCCAGCAGTTACACCGGGACACCCAATCAGCCCCAGCATTTT.

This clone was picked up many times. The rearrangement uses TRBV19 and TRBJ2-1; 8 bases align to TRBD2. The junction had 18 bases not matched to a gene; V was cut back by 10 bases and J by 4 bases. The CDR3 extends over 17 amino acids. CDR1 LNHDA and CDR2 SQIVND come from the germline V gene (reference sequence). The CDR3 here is CAKIETECGGYYNEQFF. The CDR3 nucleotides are TGTGCCAAAATCGAAACCGAGTGCGGGGGGTATTACAATGAGCAGTTCTTC. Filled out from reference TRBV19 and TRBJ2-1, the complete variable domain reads DGGITQSPKYLFRKEGQNVTLSCEQNLNHDAMYWYRQDPGQGLRLIYYSQIVNDFQKGDIAEGYSVSREKKESFPLTVTSAQKNPTAFYLCAKIETECGGYYNEQFFGPGTRLTVL.

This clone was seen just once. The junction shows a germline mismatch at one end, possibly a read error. The CDR3 region is CASSSDGWSTDTEVFF. CDR3 DNA: TGTGCCAGCAGTTCAGATGGGTGGTCAACGGACACTGAAGTTTTCTTT. This chain uses TRBV28 with TRBJ1-1; weak D call: TRBD1 (5 bases). Per germline, CDR1 MDHEN and CDR2 SYDVKM. This CDR3 has 16 residues.

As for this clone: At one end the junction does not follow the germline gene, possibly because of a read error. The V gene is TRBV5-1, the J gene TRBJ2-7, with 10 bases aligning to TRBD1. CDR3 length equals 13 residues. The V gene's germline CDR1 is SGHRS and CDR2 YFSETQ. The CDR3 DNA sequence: TGCGCCAGCAGCTTTGGGACAGGGGACGAACAGTACTTC. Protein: CASSFGTGDEQYF. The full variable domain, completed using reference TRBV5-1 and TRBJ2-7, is KAGVTQTPRYLIKTRGQQVTLSCSPISGHRSVSWYQQTPGQGLQFLFEYFSETQRNKGNFPGRFSGRQFSNSRSEMNVSTLELGDSALYLCASSFGTGDEQYFGPGTRLTVT.

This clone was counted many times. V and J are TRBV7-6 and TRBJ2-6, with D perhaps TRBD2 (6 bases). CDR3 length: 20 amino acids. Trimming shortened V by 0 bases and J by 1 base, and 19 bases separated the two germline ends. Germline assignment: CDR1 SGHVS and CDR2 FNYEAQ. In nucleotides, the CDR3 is TGTGCCAGCAGCTTAGCGCGGGGCGGGAAGTTTGTATCTGGGGCCAACGTCCTGACTTTC. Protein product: CASSLARGGKFVSGANVLTF.

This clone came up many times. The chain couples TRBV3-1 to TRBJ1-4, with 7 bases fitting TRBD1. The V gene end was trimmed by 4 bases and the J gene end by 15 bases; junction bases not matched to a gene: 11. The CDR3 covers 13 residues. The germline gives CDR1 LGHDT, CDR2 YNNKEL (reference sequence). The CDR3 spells CASSPTGQSLMFF. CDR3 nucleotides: TGTGCCAGCAGCCCAACGGGACAGTCGTTGATGTTTTTT.